The 22 T cell receptor beta chains presented below share a single source sample, sequenced in a study of metastatic and nonmetastatic thyroid tumors. All patients reached thyroid surgery having received no treatment beforehand. TCRdb reprocessed the PCR reads using MiXCR. The profile covers approximately 13,000 clones, with 23% appearing a single time and more than 10% taken by the ten largest. The sample consisted of adjacent normal tissue. These receptors originate from a female donor with papillary thyroid cancer or a benign thyroid nodule (not recorded which). Some clones in this sample may be carry-over from other donors' samples.

The sample holds a few counts of this clone. V and J are TRBV9 and TRBJ2-3, with no clear D. CDR1 is SGDLS and CDR2 is YYNGEE in the germline V gene. The ends were cut back, 8 bases at V and 10 bases at J, with 8 bases in the middle. The CDR3 is made up of 9 amino acids. As DNA, the CDR3 is TGTGCCAGACCCCCGGCGCAGTATTTT. Translated, it gives CARPPAQYF.

This clone was counted only a few times. V is TRBV7-9 and J is TRBJ1-2, with D tentatively TRBD1 (5 bases). From germline, CDR1 is SEHNR and CDR2 FQNEAQ (reference sequence). The V and J ends lost 5 bases and 0 bases respectively, with 10 bases between them. The CDR3 length is 14 residues. DNA for the CDR3: TGTGCCAGCAGCCCGACAGCAACTAACTATGGCTACACCTTC. It is translated as CASSPTATNYGYTF.

The J gene is TRBJ1-1, the V gene TRBV20-1; 9 nucleotides line up with TRBD1. Germline trimming cut 4 bases from V and 0 bases from J; bases unmatched to any gene: 12. Germline values: CDR1 DFQATT, CDR2 SNEGSKA (reference sequence). The CDR3 has 17 amino acids. The CDR3 is CSATPGDREYMNTEAFF. The CDR3, as DNA: TGCAGTGCTACCCCAGGGGACAGGGAATACATGAACACTGAAGCTTTCTTT.

In this sample, this clone is medium-sized (0.01 to 0.1%). The genes are TRBV12-5 and TRBJ2-7; no clear D gene. Germline-derived CDR1 and CDR2 are LGHNT and FRNRAP. V lost 3 bases and J 6 bases, leaving 6 bases between the germline ends. The CDR3 runs 11 residues. The CDR3 reads CASGFGSEQYF. The DNA for the CDR3 is TGTGCTAGTGGTTTTGGCTCCGAGCAGTACTTC.

The V call is TRBV30, the J call TRBJ1-1; D is possibly TRBD1 (5 bases). The CDR3 has 13 residues. Germline V gene sequence: CDR1 GTSNPN, CDR2 SVGIG (reference sequence). The V end lost 5 bases, the J end lost 2 bases, and 12 bases lay between the germline ends. The DNA of the CDR3 is TGTGCCTGGGGGGACGGACCCAACACTGAAGCTTTCTTT. It encodes CAWGDGPNTEAFF.

This clone was observed many times. The chain joins TRBV29-1 to TRBJ2-1; 11 bases line up with TRBD2. The J segment lost 0 bases and the V segment lost 6 bases, leaving 19 bases of the junction unmatched. Germline V lookup: CDR1 SQVTM, CDR2 ANQGSEA. The CDR3 loop spans 20 amino acids. The CDR3 coding sequence is TGCAGCGTGACCCCTACGGGGACTAGCGGAGGGAAGAGCTCCTACAATGAGCAGTTCTTC. Residues: CSVTPTGTSGGKSSYNEQFF.

This clone qualifies as medium-sized. The V gene is TRBV5-1, the J gene TRBJ1-2, with D unresolved. The germline CDR1 and CDR2 sequences are SGHRS and YFSETQ. The V and J ends lost 3 bases and 8 bases respectively, with 14 bases between them. There are 13 residues in the CDR3. Here the CDR3 DNA reads TGCGCCAGCAGCTCCGGACGTGGGTCCGGCTACACCTTC. Encoded protein: CASSSGRGSGYTF.

This clone was seen only once. An end of the junction does not agree with germline; a read error may underlie this. CDR3 nucleotide sequence: TGTGCCAGCAGCTTCGCGGGGACTAGTACAGTTACGCAGTATTTT. This sequence encodes CASSFAGTSTVTQYF. V gene TRBV7-2 combines with J gene TRBJ2-3; 8 bases map to TRBD2. This CDR3 comprises 15 residues. CDR1 is SGHTA and CDR2 is FQGNSA in the germline V gene.

This clone showed up just a few times. The V call is TRBV6-1, the J call TRBJ1-6; D is undetermined. Trimming removed 6 bases from V and 14 bases from J, with 17 bases in between. The V gene's germline CDR1 is MNHNS and CDR2 SASEGT. The CDR3 is made up of 13 amino acids. The CDR3 protein is CASSPTSKGTLHF. The CDR3, as DNA: TGTGCCAGCAGCCCGACCTCTAAAGGAACCCTCCACTTT.

This clone was seen only a few times. CDR3 sequence reads: CASSVEGGETQYF. The CDR3 nucleotides read TGTGCCAGCAGCGTAGAGGGGGGGGAGACCCAGTACTTC. The chain has TRBV9 and TRBJ2-5; a weak D match, TRBD2 (7 bases). The CDR3 covers 13 residues. CDR1 is SGDLS, CDR2 YYNGEE, per germline. V lost 0 bases to trimming and J lost 5 bases, with 8 bases between them. The whole variable domain, filled in from reference TRBV9 and TRBJ2-5, reads DSGVTQTPKHLITATGQRVTLRCSPRSGDLSVYWYQQSLDQGLQFLIQYYNGEERAKGNILERFSAQQFPDLHSELNLSSLELGDSALYFCASSVEGGETQYFGPGTRLLVL.

This clone was counted ten times or more. A much larger clone sits a single nucleotide away, making a read error possible. The V call is TRBV29-1, the J call TRBJ2-7; D is tentatively TRBD1 or TRBD2 (5 bases each). CDR3 size: 12 residues. Trimming took off 2 bases at V and 6 bases at J, with 11 bases between the two ends. CDR1 SQVTM and CDR2 ANQGSEA come from the germline V gene. The CDR3 coding sequence is TGCAGCGTTGAACGGGGACCCTGCGAGCAGTACTTC. It encodes CSVERGPCEQYF.

This clone is medium-sized in the sample. This sequence joins TRBV6-1 and TRBJ1-2, with 9 positions matching TRBD1. Germline V gene data show CDR1 as MNHNS and CDR2 as SASEGT. J lost 6 bases, V lost 6 bases, and 8 bases had no gene match. This CDR3 is 14 amino acids long. The CDR3 DNA reads as TGTGCCAGCAGCCCTACAGGGGGCGGTAATGGCTACACCTTC. Its protein product is CASSPTGGGNGYTF.

This clone is judged medium-sized. The chain recombines TRBV20-1 with TRBJ2-2; 10 bases agree with TRBD2. Germline CDR1 is DFQATT and CDR2 is SNEGSKA (reference sequence). This CDR3 has 13 residues. The V and J ends lost 6 bases and 5 bases, in that order; junction bases with no gene match: 3. CDR3: CSASTSGTGELFF. The CDR3 DNA follows: TGCAGTGCGTCGACTAGCGGGACCGGGGAGCTGTTTTTT.

This rearrangement joins TRBV11-2 to TRBJ1-4; D is undetermined. The CDR3 has 14 amino acids. CDR1 is SGHAT and CDR2 is FQNNGV in the germline V gene. V dropped 4 bases and J dropped 8 bases, with 14 bases sitting between them. The CDR3 region is CASSSNPDGEKLFF. The CDR3 region has the DNA TGTGCCAGCAGCTCCAACCCGGACGGGGAAAAACTGTTTTTT.

This clone was detected a few times. Written as DNA, the CDR3 is TGTGCCAGCAGTTACTCCGGGACTAGCCCCAACGAGCAGTACGTC. Residues: CASSYSGTSPNEQYV. V usage is TRBV6-2 or TRBV6-3 and J usage is TRBJ2-7; TRBD2 agrees at 9 bases. Germline lookup yields CDR1 MNHEY and CDR2 SVGEGT. The V gene end was trimmed by 0 bases and the J gene end by 5 bases; junction bases not matched to a gene: 5. This CDR3 has 15 amino acids.

This sequence joins TRBV20-1 and TRBJ2-5; a weak D match, TRBD2 (6 bases). V was pared by 1 base and J by 9 bases, with 18 bases between. Per the germline V gene, CDR1 is DFQATT and CDR2 is SNEGSKA (reference sequence). The CDR3 consists of 14 residues. CDR3 sequence: CSARALAPGEAQYF. The CDR3 region has the DNA TGCAGTGCTAGAGCACTAGCTCCCGGGGAGGCCCAGTACTTC.

Concerning this clone itself: A read error may produce the germline difference seen at one junction end. The J gene is TRBJ2-5, the V gene TRBV20-1; D not certain. The CDR3 has 13 residues. In germline, CDR1 is DFQATT, CDR2 SNEGSKA (reference sequence). CDR3 in DNA: TGCAGTGCTACACGGGCTCTCCAAGAGACTCAGTACTTC. It translates to CSATRALQETQYF.

On this clone: The junction departs from the called germline gene at one end, perhaps through a read error. This chain uses TRBV30 with TRBJ2-7, with D tentatively TRBD2 (5 bases). CDR3 size: 14 residues. CDR1 and CDR2 from the germline V gene are GTSNPN and SVGIG (reference sequence). The CDR3 sequence is CAWSVSGTDYEQYF. Here the CDR3 DNA reads TGTGCCTGGAGTGTATCTGGCACTGACTACGAGCAGTACTTT. Full variable domain (rest looked up from reference TRBV30 and TRBJ2-7): SQTIHQWPATLVQPVGSPLSLECTVEGTSNPNLYWYRQAAGRGLQLLFYSVGIGQISSEVPQNLSASRPQDRQFILSSKKLLLSDSGFYLCAWSVSGTDYEQYFGPGTRLTVT.

The V and J genes are TRBV20-1 and TRBJ2-7; D gene uncertain. The CDR3 consists of 13 residues. Germline values: CDR1 DFQATT, CDR2 SNEGSKA (reference sequence). V was trimmed by 3 bases and J by 0 bases, leaving 9 bases between them. The chain's CDR3 is CSARTGSSYEQYF. CDR3 nucleotides: TGCAGTGCTAGGACTGGAAGCTCCTACGAGCAGTACTTC.

The CDR3 region is CASTGRGRTEAFF. CDR3 DNA sequence: TGCGCCAGCACGGGCAGGGGAAGAACTGAAGCTTTCTTT. J is TRBJ1-1 and V is TRBV5-1, with D perhaps TRBD1 (6 bases). The V end lost 6 bases, the J end lost 5 bases, and 14 bases lay between the germline ends. The CDR3 consists of 13 residues. Germline CDR1 SGHRS, CDR2 YFSETQ.

This clone has at least ten counts. The chain couples TRBV12-3 or TRBV12-4 to TRBJ2-4; 7 bases match TRBD2. Germline trimming cut 2 bases from V and 3 bases from J; bases unmatched to any gene: 7. The CDR3 is made up of 16 amino acids. CDR3 loop: CASSLLWGGVKNIQYF. The CDR3 nucleotides are TGTGCCAGCAGTTTACTATGGGGGGGGGTCAAAAACATTCAGTACTTC.

The chain couples TRBV7-9 to TRBJ2-7; weak D call: TRBD1 (5 bases). V lost 2 bases and J 2 bases, leaving 13 bases between the germline ends. The germline V gene has CDR1 SEHNR and CDR2 FQNEAQ (reference sequence). The CDR3 totals 15 residues. The CDR3 DNA sequence: TGTGCCAGCAGCTTACGGCAGGGTAGGCCCTACGAGCAGTACTTC. Translating gives CASSLRQGRPYEQYF.